This is a list of T cell receptor beta chains from one sample in a study of beta chain features in type 1 diabetes. TCRdb's copy holds only in-frame clones and misses some; the assay was immunoSEQ multiplex PCR. Of some 220,000 clones listed, 9.5% to 13% are singletons. Sequencing input: central memory CD4+ T cells from blood. These receptors were taken from a young man in good health. Both conserved end residues are part of each CDR3. The order of the fields is V gene, D gene, J gene, CDR3 protein. The D gene is left open where the match is weak.

TRBV6-5,TRBD2,TRBJ2-1,CASTSGTSGDNEQFF
TRBV9,TRBD2,TRBJ2-7,CASSRLAGEQYF
TRBV2,-,TRBJ2-3,CASTIADAVDTQYF
TRBV4-3,-,TRBJ2-7,CASSQDYGRRDEQYF
TRBV18,-,TRBJ2-7,CASSRGRTDYEQYF
TRBV25-1,TRBD2,TRBJ2-2,CASSEWLAGTGELFF
TRBV10-3,TRBD2,TRBJ2-5,CAISDYSSGSYQETQYF
TRBV2,TRBD1,TRBJ1-4,CASGTGTGGEKLFF
TRBV6-4,TRBD2,TRBJ2-1,CASSAGTSGMGEQFF
TRBV6-6,TRBD2,TRBJ2-7,CASSYGAGGPYEQYF
TRBV14,-,TRBJ2-5,CASSAQGYLKGETQYF
TRBV4-2,-,TRBJ2-7,CASSHQKGDEQYF
TRBV9,-,TRBJ2-3,CASSVGRGGGDTQYF
TRBV11-2,-,TRBJ1-2,CASSSIRRLGTRYGYTF
TRBV6-4,-,TRBJ2-6,CASSPVYSGANVLTF
TRBV4-2,TRBD2,TRBJ2-5,CASSHGTSAQETQYF
TRBV29-1,TRBD2,TRBJ2-1,CSVNPGRPSYNEQFF
TRBV5-1,-,TRBJ2-3,CASGERSNTDTQYF
TRBV11-2,-,TRBJ1-2,CASSPLRGRTADGYTF
TRBV5-1,-,TRBJ1-1,CASSLARDTDKAFF
TRBV9,-,TRBJ2-7,CASSPGWSGTYEQYF
TRBV28,-,TRBJ1-1,CASSLLFGGRMNTEAFF
TRBV5-4,-,TRBJ1-1,CASSLATQNTEAFF
TRBV2,-,TRBJ2-3,CASSLSGGSTDTQYF
TRBV6-6,-,TRBJ2-7,CASSYAFAHGYEQYF
TRBV9,-,TRBJ1-2,CASSVKGINYGYTF
TRBV18,TRBD1,TRBJ2-7,CASSPSGTGSYEQYF
TRBV7-8,TRBD2,TRBJ2-1,CASSLRTSSYNEQFF
TRBV15,TRBD2,TRBJ2-3,CATSRDLAGASSTDTQYF
TRBV29-1,-,TRBJ1-1,CSVELRDEAFF
TRBV14,-,TRBJ2-7,CASSRGLENYEQYF
TRBV10-3,TRBD2,TRBJ2-1,CAISDLAGGPNNEQFF
TRBV9,-,TRBJ1-2,CASSVGGNYGYTF
TRBV30,-,TRBJ1-5,CAWSNRENSNQPQHF
TRBV7-2,-,TRBJ1-4,CASSPAVTNEKLFF
TRBV11-2,-,TRBJ2-1,CASSLTSNNEQFF
TRBV5-1,TRBD1,-,CASSLDWTGSYEQYF
TRBV2,-,TRBJ2-1,CASSQYRGMDNEQFF
TRBV7-9,TRBD1,TRBJ2-7,CASSPTGDYEQYF
TRBV7-9,-,TRBJ2-3,CASNTWTASGTQYF
TRBV7-2,-,TRBJ2-7,CASSLAGVPSYEQYF
TRBV27,-,TRBJ2-7,CASRLQGSYEQYF
TRBV27,TRBD1,TRBJ2-7,CASTNTGVLGEQYF
TRBV7-9,-,TRBJ2-7,CASSSTGRYEQYF